The present T cell receptor beta chain was sequenced within a study of T cells after yellow fever vaccination. This clonotype was picked up a small number of times. TCRdb called the 5' RACE reads again in MiXCR, with one record for every CDR3 protein. The data show under 400,000 distinct CDR3 sequences, around 12% seen once. The sequences come from CD4+ T cells sorted from PBMCs, collected 15 days after the yellow fever booster vaccination. The source is a man younger than 30 who received the YFV17D yellow fever vaccine.

The CDR3 region is CASRPGPGQGTGGYTF. The CDR3 bases are TGTGCCAGTAGGCCCGGCCCGGGACAGGGTACGGGTGGCTACACCTTC. V usage is TRBV19 and J usage is TRBJ1-2, with 9 nucleotides matching TRBD1. The CDR3 totals 16 residues. V was clipped by 6 bases and J by 7 bases; unmatched bases: 15. Germline V gene lookup returns CDR1 LNHDA and CDR2 SQIVND (reference sequence).